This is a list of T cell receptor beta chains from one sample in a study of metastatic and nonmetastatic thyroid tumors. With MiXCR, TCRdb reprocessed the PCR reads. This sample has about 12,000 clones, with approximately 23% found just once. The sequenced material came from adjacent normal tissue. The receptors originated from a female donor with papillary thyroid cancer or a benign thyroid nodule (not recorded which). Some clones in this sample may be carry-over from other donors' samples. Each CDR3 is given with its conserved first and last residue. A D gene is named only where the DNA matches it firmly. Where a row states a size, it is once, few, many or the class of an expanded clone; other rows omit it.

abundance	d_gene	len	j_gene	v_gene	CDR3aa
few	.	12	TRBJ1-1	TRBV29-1	CSGDEAGTEAFF
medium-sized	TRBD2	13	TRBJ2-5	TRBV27	CASSLWGGETQYF
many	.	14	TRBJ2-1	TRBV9	CASSVAMGGREQFF
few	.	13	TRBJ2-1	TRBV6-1	CASTERASYEQFF
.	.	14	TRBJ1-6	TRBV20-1	CSARDRGNNSPLHF
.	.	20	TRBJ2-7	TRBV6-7	CASSYPPTSDRRDPSYEQYF
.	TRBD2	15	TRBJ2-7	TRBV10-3	CAISGGLAGGYEQYF
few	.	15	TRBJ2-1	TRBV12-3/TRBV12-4	CASAHNAAIDNEQFF
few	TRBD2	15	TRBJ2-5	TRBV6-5	CASSLAQGLAPTQYF
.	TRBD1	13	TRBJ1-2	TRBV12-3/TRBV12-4	CASSRDRGNGYTF
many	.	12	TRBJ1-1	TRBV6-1	CASRGGFTEAFF
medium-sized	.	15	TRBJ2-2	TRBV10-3	CAISERGTNTGELFF
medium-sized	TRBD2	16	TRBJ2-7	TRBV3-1	CASSQGRGGTSSEQYF
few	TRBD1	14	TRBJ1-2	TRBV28	CASSKRTGHYGYTF
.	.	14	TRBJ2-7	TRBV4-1	CASSRVIVGYEQYF
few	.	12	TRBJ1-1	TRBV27	CASSGGQNEAFF
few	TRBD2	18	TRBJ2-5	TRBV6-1	CASRETVPGLAGGETQYF
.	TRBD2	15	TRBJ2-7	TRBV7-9	CASSSRLAGWDEQYF
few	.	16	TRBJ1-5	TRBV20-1	CSASIPEIYSNQPQHF
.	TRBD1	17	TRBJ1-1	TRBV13	CASSRSGQGRMNTEAFF
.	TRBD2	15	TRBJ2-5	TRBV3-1	CASSLRTSGQETQYF
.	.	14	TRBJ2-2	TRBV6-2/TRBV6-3	CASSYPGYTGELFF
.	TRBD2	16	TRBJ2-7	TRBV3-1	CASSRSPAGWPDEQYF
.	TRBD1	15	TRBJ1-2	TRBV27	CASSLMTGGTYGYTF